One and the same sample provided the 20 T cell receptor beta chains below, sequenced in a study of tissue T cells after allogeneic stem cell transplantation. Assay used: immunoSEQ multiplex PCR; TCRdb lists only in-frame clones, some missing. The table includes 10,000 or so clones, roughly two fifths detected once. As for time point: mouse harvest day 7 after allogeneic transplant. Tail vein injection delivered 10^7 T-cell-depleted bone marrow cells and 10^6 splenic CD5+ T cells. Sequenced material: skin. These receptors originate from a female BALB/c mouse given C57BL/6 T cells with graft-versus-host disease after an allogeneic hematopoietic cell transplant.

About this clone itself: Mouse germline and gene names are used. Partial CDR3 DNA: TGTGCCAGCAGTCTTCCAGGTCAAAACACCTTGTAC. It translates to CASSLPGQNTLY. The entire CDR3 protein is CASSLPGQNTLYF. V gene TRBV24 combines with J gene TRBJ2-4, with unresolved D. The CDR3 end lies 1 residue beyond the end of the read and is filled in from the germline J gene. The CDR3 spans 13 residues. The germline V gene encodes CDR1 KGHTA and CDR2 FRNEEI. The V end was cut by 3 bases, the J end by 1 base, with 5 bases between.

As for this clone: Any gene name here is a mouse gene name. From the germline J gene comes the end of the CDR3, since the read stops 1 residue before it. V usage is TRBV14 and J usage is TRBJ2-7; 10 positions agree with TRBD1. The CDR3 is 15 residues long. CDR1 SGHDT and CDR2 FRDEAV come from the germline V gene. J gave up 8 bases and V 4 bases, and 12 bases lay outside the gene matches. The DNA read from the CDR3 is TGTGCCAGCAGTAGTGACAGGGGGCGCTCGTCCAAACAGTAC. Protein: CASSSDRGRSSKQY. The full CDR3 is CASSSDRGRSSKQYF.

Regarding this clone: Mouse gene names and germline throughout. The read finishes 1 residue shy of the CDR3 end, and the germline J gene is used to complete it. The rearrangement uses TRBV26 and TRBJ1-3; D is undetermined. Germline CDR1 and CDR2: KGHPV and FQNQEV (reference sequence). The ends were cut back, 4 bases at V and 4 bases at J, with 8 bases in the middle. The CDR3 sequence is 13 residues long. The sequenced CDR3 bases are TGTGCCAGCAGTCGGGATTCCGGAAATACGCTCTAT. It yields the protein CASSRDSGNTLY. The whole CDR3 sequence is CASSRDSGNTLYF.

Details on this clone: Gene labels here are mouse ones. The read terminates 1 residue ahead of where the CDR3 ends, so the germline J gene completes it. The V gene is TRBV26, the J gene TRBJ2-4, with 7 bases identical to TRBD1. There are 14 residues in the CDR3. The germline CDR1 and CDR2 sequences are KGHPV and FQNQEV (reference sequence). Germline trimming cut 5 bases from V and 3 bases from J; bases unmatched to any gene: 5. The CDR3 DNA, read in part, is TGTGCCAGCAGTTACAGGGGTGGGCAAAACACCTTGTAC. Translation: CASSYRGGQNTLY. The entire CDR3 is CASSYRGGQNTLYF.

This clone has a handful of counts. Gene labels here are mouse ones. The read halts 1 residue ahead of the CDR3 end, with the missing end drawn from the germline J gene. V usage is TRBV26 and J usage is TRBJ2-3; TRBD2 might be the D (5 bases). There are 15 residues in the CDR3. V was pared by 3 bases and J by 0 bases, with 10 bases between. Germline V gene lookup returns CDR1 KGHPV and CDR2 FQNQEV (reference sequence). The part of the CDR3 DNA that was read is TGTGCCAGCAGTCTACGCAGGACTAGTGCAGAAACGCTGTAT. Translating it yields CASSLRRTSAETLY. The CDR3 as a whole reads CASSLRRTSAETLYF.

To note about this clone: Genes and germline come from the mouse. The read ends 1 residue before the CDR3 terminus; that terminus is restored from the germline J gene. The chain is built from TRBV26 and TRBJ1-1; D ambiguous. The ends were cut back, 3 bases at V and 2 bases at J, with 7 bases in the middle. The CDR3 sequence is 13 residues long. The germline V gene encodes CDR1 KGHPV and CDR2 FQNQEV (reference sequence). CDR3 in amino acids: CASSLGLNTEVFF. CDR3 DNA, as far as it was read: TGTGCCAGCAGTCTTGGCCTCAACACAGAAGTCTTC.

About this clone itself: Germline and genes here are mouse. The CDR3 goes on 1 residue after the read ends, and that part is filled in from the germline J gene. The chain employs TRBV12-2 and TRBJ2-5; 8 bases agree with TRBD2. The J segment lost 1 base and the V segment lost 3 bases, leaving 2 bases of the junction unmatched. This CDR3 is built from 14 residues. Germline CDR1 and CDR2: SGHLS and HYDKME. The CDR3 spells CASSKDWDQDTQYF. The sequenced CDR3 bases are TGTGCCAGCTCTAAGGACTGGGACCAAGACACCCAGTAC.

A note on this clone: Mouse gene names apply. Read coverage stops 1 residue before the CDR3 terminus; the germline J gene supplies the remainder. V usage is TRBV3 and J usage is TRBJ2-4, with D perhaps matching TRBD1 (5 bases). V was pared by 3 bases and J by 2 bases, with 6 bases between. There are 13 residues in the CDR3. Germline V gives CDR1 SNHLY, CDR2 FYNGKV (reference sequence). CDR3 bases read: TGTGCCAGCAGCTTCAGGGATCAAAACACCTTGTAC. Translating it yields CASSFRDQNTLY. The full CDR3 sequence reads CASSFRDQNTLYF.

As concerns this clone: Mouse gene names and germline throughout. The CDR3 end is not reached by the read, which stops 1 residue before it; the germline J gene fills it in. The chain combines TRBV15 with TRBJ1-4, with TRBD1 as a possible D gene (6 bases). Germline CDR1 SGHND, CDR2 FRSKSL. The CDR3 spans 13 residues. The germline V and J ends were trimmed by 2 bases and 5 bases, with 6 bases remaining between them. CDR3 loop: CASSLQGNERLFF. The DNA read from the CDR3 is TGTGCCAGCAGTTTACAGGGGAACGAAAGATTATTT.

This clone has more than one count but fewer than ten. Gene names are mouse gene names. The read is 1 residue too short to cover the CDR3 end, so that end is filled in from the germline J gene. The chain recombines TRBV3 with TRBJ2-7, with no clear D. The CDR3 is 14 residues long. V was trimmed by 3 bases and J by 0 bases, leaving 9 bases between them. CDR1 is SNHLY, CDR2 FYNGKV, per germline (reference sequence). CDR3 DNA (partial): TGTGCCAGCAGCTTCGGCGCGAGCTCCTATGAACAGTAC. This gives the protein CASSFGASSYEQY. The whole CDR3 sequence is CASSFGASSYEQYF.

This clone was recorded a few times. Gene names denote mouse genes. Coverage ceases 1 residue before the CDR3 finishes, and the germline J gene fills in the end. J is TRBJ2-7 and V is TRBV26, with TRBD2 matching 9 bases. This CDR3 is built from 14 residues. The ends lost 4 bases at V and 4 bases at J; junction bases unmatched: 5. Germline CDR1 and CDR2: KGHPV and FQNQEV (reference sequence). CDR3 region: CASSPGTGSYEQYF. The DNA read from the CDR3 is TGTGCCAGCAGTCCCGGGACTGGGAGTTATGAACAGTAC.

With regard to this clone: Gene names are the mouse ones. The read terminates 1 residue before the CDR3 end, so the remaining end is supplied by the germline J gene. The chain couples TRBV16 to TRBJ2-4; D gene ambiguous. With 1 base removed from V and 0 bases from J, the gap between germline ends came to 2 bases. This CDR3 has 13 residues. Germline V gives CDR1 SGHSA, CDR2 FRNQAP. The CDR3 DNA, read in part, is TGTGCAAGCAGCTTAGGCAGTCAAAACACCTTGTAC. Its protein product is CASSLGSQNTLY. Given in full, the CDR3 is CASSLGSQNTLYF.

Concerning this clone itself: Gene names are mouse gene names. The CDR3 is cut off 1 residue early in the read; its end comes from the germline J gene. The rearrangement joins TRBV13-1 to TRBJ2-1; 12 bases line up with TRBD2. This CDR3 contains 16 residues. Trimming cost V 1 base and J 2 bases; bases outside gene matches: 1. Germline CDR1 NSHNY, CDR2 SYGAGN. The CDR3 loop is CASSDRDWGDYAEQFF. The sequenced CDR3 bases are TGTGCCAGCAGTGATCGGGACTGGGGGGACTATGCTGAGCAGTTC.

Comments on this clone: Mouse gene names and germline throughout. The CDR3 end is not reached by the read, which stops 1 residue before it; the germline J gene fills it in. The J gene is TRBJ2-4, the V gene TRBV3; 9 bases line up with TRBD2. This CDR3 has 14 residues. After removal of 7 bases from V and 4 bases from J, the junction contained 6 bases not matched to a gene. CDR1 and CDR2 from the germline V gene are SNHLY and FYNGKV (reference sequence). The CDR3: CASTPTGGKNTLYF. The CDR3 DNA, read in part, is TGTGCCAGCACCCCGACTGGGGGTAAAAACACCTTGTAC.

In its sample, this clone is medium-sized. Mouse names are used for the genes. The CDR3 is cut off 1 residue early in the read; its end comes from the germline J gene. This rearrangement joins TRBV3 to TRBJ2-7; 8 bases match TRBD1. With 2 bases clipped from V and 6 bases from J, the junction kept 0 bases outside the gene matches. Per germline, CDR1 SNHLY and CDR2 FYNGKV (reference sequence). The CDR3 length is 12 residues. The part of the CDR3 DNA that was read is TGTGCCAGCAGCTTACAGGGGGCTGAACAGTAC. Its protein is CASSLQGAEQY. The whole CDR3 protein is CASSLQGAEQYF. The whole variable domain, remainder taken from reference TRBV3 and TRBJ2-7, is GPKVLQIPSHQIIDMGQMVTLNCDPVSNHLYFYWYKQILGQQMEFLVNFYNGKVMEKSKLFKDQFSVERPDGSYFTLKIQPTALEDSAVYFCASSLQGAEQYFGPGTRLTVL.

Concerning this clone: Genes here carry mouse names. The missing CDR3 end, 1 residue past where the read stops, is filled in from the germline J gene. V usage is TRBV26 and J usage is TRBJ1-6; no clear D. TRBJ1-6 is recorded as an ORF, its role being uncertain. CDR1 is KGHPV, CDR2 FQNQEV, per germline (reference sequence). The CDR3 is 14 residues long. Deletions cut 3 bases from V and 4 bases from J, with 7 bases between. Here the CDR3 reads CASSLTPYNSPLYF. The part of the CDR3 DNA that was read is TGTGCCAGCAGTCTAACACCTTATAATTCGCCCCTCTAC.

For this clone: The listed genes are named as in mouse. The read ends 1 residue early relative to the CDR3; the germline J gene fills the gap. This chain uses TRBV3 with TRBJ2-7; D gene uncertain. V lost 5 bases and J lost 3, with 5 bases in between. Germline lookup yields CDR1 SNHLY and CDR2 FYNGKV (reference sequence). The length of the CDR3 is 11 residues. This chain's CDR3 is CASSTIYEQYF. The CDR3 DNA, read in part, is TGTGCCAGCAGCACGATCTATGAACAGTAC.

Remarks on this clone: Genes and germline are mouse. The read falls 1 residue short of the CDR3 end, and the missing part is taken from the germline J gene. The J gene is TRBJ1-3, the V gene TRBV16; 10 bases are a match to TRBD1. Germline CDR1 SGHSA, CDR2 FRNQAP. The CDR3 totals 16 residues. Trimming took 3 bases from V and 0 from J; bases not matched to a gene: 2. The CDR3 loop reads CASSFRDRGSGNTLYF. CDR3 DNA (partial): TGTGCAAGCAGCTTCCGGGACAGGGGTTCTGGAAATACGCTCTAT.

This clone was seen a handful of times. Germline and genes: mouse. From the germline J gene comes the end of the CDR3, since the read stops 1 residue before it. The rearrangement links TRBV26 to TRBJ2-1; D may be TRBD1 (6 bases). The V end lost 4 bases, the J end lost 5 bases, and 9 bases lay between the germline ends. The CDR3 totals 13 residues. Germline CDR1 reads KGHPV; CDR2 reads FQNQEV (reference sequence). The CDR3 bases that were read are TGTGCCAGCAGTCACAGGACAGATGCTGAGCAGTTC. This encodes CASSHRTDAEQF. The entire CDR3 protein reads CASSHRTDAEQFF.

This clone was seen a handful of times. Each gene name is a mouse one. The CDR3 end falls 1 residue outside the read, so it is completed with the germline J gene. This rearrangement joins TRBV26 to TRBJ1-1, with D perhaps matching TRBD1 (6 bases). The CDR3 has 14 amino acids. With 3 bases removed from V and 1 base from J, the gap between germline ends came to 9 bases. Germline V gives CDR1 KGHPV, CDR2 FQNQEV (reference sequence). CDR3 bases read: TGTGCCAGCAGTCTTCAGGGGATAAACACAGAAGTCTTC. Its translation is CASSLQGINTEVF. Given in full, the CDR3 is CASSLQGINTEVFF.